The 21 T cell receptor beta chains given below trace back to one sample, sequenced in a study of response to subunit inactivated influenza vaccine. TCRdb analysed the RT-PCR reads with MiXCR anew, one entry per CDR3 protein. Here the sample spans under 500,000 distinct CDR3 sequences, approximately 10% being singletons. The source was PBMCs from blood, collected about 40 days after vaccination. The source of these receptors is a man in his fifties or sixties who received an inactivated influenza vaccine.

This clonotype was seen only a few times. The chain recombines TRBV27 with TRBJ2-3, with 7 nucleotides matching TRBD2. This CDR3 comprises 14 residues. The germline V gene encodes CDR1 MNHEY and CDR2 SMNVEV (reference sequence). V was clipped by 6 bases and J by 1 base; unmatched bases: 4. In DNA form, the CDR3 reads TGTGCCAGCAGCGGGACTACACGCACAGATACGCAGTATTTT. Its translation is CASSGTTRTDTQYF.

This clonotype was seen more than once but under ten times. The rearrangement joins TRBV18 to TRBJ1-6; perhaps TRBD1 as D (6 bases). Germline lookup yields CDR1 KGHSH and CDR2 LQKENI. Deletions cut 5 bases from V and 1 base from J, with 9 bases between. The CDR3 consists of 15 residues. Written as DNA, the CDR3 is TGTGCCAGCTCAGCACAGGGTTCCTATAATTCACCCCTCCACTTT. Amino acid sequence: CASSAQGSYNSPLHF.

This chain uses TRBV10-3 with TRBJ2-3; 7 nucleotides match TRBD2. The V gene's germline CDR1 is ENHRY and CDR2 SYGVKD. The length of the CDR3 is 15 residues. Trimming at V came to 10 bases and at J to 0 bases, leaving 10 bases not matched to a gene. CDR3 residues: CATRPGRGSTDTQYF. CDR3 DNA: TGTGCCACCCGGCCGGGGCGGGGGAGCACAGATACGCAGTATTTT.

There are a few counts of this clonotype. This chain links TRBV9 with TRBJ2-6, with 10 bases fitting TRBD1. CDR1 and CDR2 from the germline V gene are SGDLS and YYNGEE. This CDR3 region has 19 residues. V was clipped by 0 bases and J by 4 bases; unmatched bases: 10. The CDR3 region has the DNA TGTGCCAGCAGCGTAGCAAGGACAGGGGGTGGAGCAGGGGCCAACGTCCTGACTTTC. Encoded protein: CASSVARTGGGAGANVLTF.

J is TRBJ2-2 and V is TRBV27; possible D gene TRBD2, 5 bases. The CDR3 extends over 15 amino acids. V shed 5 bases and J shed 4 bases, with 14 bases lying between them. Germline-derived CDR1 and CDR2 are MNHEY and SMNVEV (reference sequence). CDR3 bases: TGTGCCAGCAGTCTGAGAGGGCGAGTCACCGGGGAGCTGTTTTTT. Amino acids: CASSLRGRVTGELFF.

This clonotype was detected ten times or more. The chain employs TRBV29-1 and TRBJ2-1; D may match TRBD1 or TRBD2 (6 bases each). CDR3 length: 14 amino acids. The V and J ends lost 5 bases and 0 bases respectively, with 11 bases between them. CDR1 and CDR2 from the germline V gene are SQVTM and ANQGSEA. The DNA of the CDR3 is TGCAGCGTTACCGGAGGGGGCTCCTACAATGAGCAGTTCTTC. Encoded protein: CSVTGGGSYNEQFF.

Many counts were recorded for this clonotype. The J gene is TRBJ2-7, the V gene TRBV15, with 10 bases fitting TRBD1. This CDR3 comprises 16 residues. V lost 0 bases, J lost 5 bases, and 7 bases stayed unmatched. CDR1 is LNHNV, CDR2 YYDKDF, per germline (reference sequence). The CDR3 bases are TGTGCCACCAGCAGAGATCAGACAGGGGGCATGAACGAGCAGTACTTC. Its protein is CATSRDQTGGMNEQYF.

This chain joins TRBV7-2 and TRBJ2-5; D might be TRBD1 (6 bases). Germline V gives CDR1 SGHTA, CDR2 FQGNSA. There are 13 residues in the CDR3. V lost 3 bases to trimming and J lost 2 bases, with 7 bases between them. CDR3 sequence: CASSFTGQETQYF. Written as DNA, the CDR3 is TGTGCCAGCAGCTTCACAGGGCAAGAGACCCAGTACTTC.

This rearrangement joins TRBV15 to TRBJ2-2; D is uncertain. The CDR3 loop spans 13 amino acids. CDR1 and CDR2 (germline): LNHNV, YYDKDF (reference sequence). The V and J ends lost 11 bases and 5 bases respectively, with 15 bases between them. The CDR3 DNA reads as TGTGCCGCCTCCGTCGGGCCTACCGGGGAGCTGTTTTTT. Translating it yields CAASVGPTGELFF.

In its sample, this clonotype was seen many times. The J gene is TRBJ1-1, the V gene TRBV4-2; D not resolved. V lost 0 bases and J 6 bases, leaving 11 bases between the germline ends. Germline loops: CDR1 LGHNA, CDR2 YNFKEQ. This CDR3 has 14 residues. The chain's CDR3 is CASSQDPGDAEAFF. CDR3 in DNA: TGTGCCAGCAGCCAAGATCCGGGCGACGCTGAAGCTTTCTTT.

This clonotype has a handful of counts. J is TRBJ2-5 and V is TRBV7-2, with D perhaps matching TRBD2 (5 bases). Trimming cost V 5 bases and J 7 bases, with 11 bases left between them. This CDR3 has 12 residues. From germline, CDR1 is SGHTA and CDR2 FQGNSA. This CDR3 is CASSVPRGTQYF. CDR3 sequence (DNA): TGTGCCAGCAGCGTACCCCGGGGGACCCAGTACTTC.

This clonotype was found many times. The V call is TRBV27, the J call TRBJ2-6, with a tentative D call TRBD2 (5 bases). The CDR3 runs to 21 residues. V was cut by 3 bases and J by 0 bases, with 24 bases left in between. Germline V gene lookup returns CDR1 MNHEY and CDR2 SMNVEV (reference sequence). The CDR3 protein is CASSLSSYGAVSSSGANVLTF. CDR3 bases: TGTGCCAGCAGTTTGTCTTCATACGGAGCGGTATCAAGCTCTGGGGCCAACGTCCTGACTTTC.

The chain uses TRBV9 and TRBJ2-1, with TRBD2 matching over 7 bases. The junction had 14 bases not matched to a gene; V was cut back by 0 bases and J by 5 bases. Per germline, CDR1 SGDLS and CDR2 YYNGEE. This CDR3 region has 18 residues. CDR3 nucleotides: TGTGCCAGCAGCGTAGTTATTCGGGGGAGGGCGGTCGACAATGAGCAGTTCTTC. Amino acid sequence: CASSVVIRGRAVDNEQFF.

Only a few counts were recorded for this clonotype. The rearrangement uses TRBV5-1 and TRBJ2-1; D unclear. This CDR3 has 20 amino acids. Trimming took 5 bases from V and 3 from J, leaving 30 bases between them. Germline V lookup: CDR1 SGHRS, CDR2 YFSETQ. CDR3 protein: CASSSAQSRFYRTYYNEQFF. CDR3 in DNA: TGCGCCAGCAGTTCTGCACAGAGTAGATTTTACCGCACATACTACAATGAGCAGTTCTTC.

This clonotype was seen only a few times. The rearrangement links TRBV14 to TRBJ1-1; D call uncertain. CDR3 length: 15 amino acids. Trimming pared 1 base from V and 3 bases from J, leaving 12 bases between. The germline CDR1 and CDR2 sequences are SGHDN and FVKESK. The CDR3 DNA is TGTGCCAGCAGCCAAGTAGGGCGAGAGGACACTGAAGCTTTCTTT. It is translated as CASSQVGREDTEAFF.

The chain is built from TRBV7-2 and TRBJ1-2; D gene unclear. CDR3 size: 13 residues. V was trimmed by 6 bases and J by 0 bases, leaving 8 bases between them. CDR1 is SGHTA and CDR2 is FQGNSA in the germline V gene. CDR3 bases: TGTGCCAGCAGAACCGACACTAACTATGGCTACACCTTC. It yields the protein CASRTDTNYGYTF.

This chain joins TRBV6-5 and TRBJ2-7; 7 bases are shared with TRBD2. Germline CDR1 is MNHEY and CDR2 is SVGAGI. V was clipped by 0 bases and J by 0 bases; unmatched bases: 5. The CDR3 runs to 16 residues. The CDR3 bases are TGTGCCAGCAGTTACTCGATGCGGGGGAACTCCTACGAGCAGTACTTC. Translated, it gives CASSYSMRGNSYEQYF.

This clonotype was found many times. A read error may produce the germline difference seen at one junction end. The J gene is TRBJ2-7, the V gene TRBV5-5; 9 bases match TRBD1. Germline V CDR1 and CDR2: SGHKS, YYEKEE (reference sequence). This CDR3 contains 14 residues. The CDR3: CASSLEDRGYEQYF. CDR3 DNA: TGCGCCAGCAGCTTGGAGGACAGGGGTTACGAGCAGTACTTC.

This clonotype appeared many times. V usage is TRBV28 and J usage is TRBJ2-7, with no clear D. This CDR3 contains 11 residues. Trimming pared 1 base from V and 3 bases from J, leaving 1 base between. CDR1 is MDHEN and CDR2 is SYDVKM in the germline V gene. In nucleotides, the CDR3 is TGTGCCAGCAGTTTATTCTACGAGCAGTACTTC. Protein: CASSLFYEQYF.

There are a few counts of this clonotype. CDR3 sequence reads: CSALSLRDTTQETQYF. The DNA for the CDR3 is TGCAGTGCCCTCAGTCTCCGGGACACAACTCAAGAGACCCAGTACTTC. This chain joins TRBV20-1 and TRBJ2-5; tentatively, D is TRBD1 (6 bases). Trimming removed 6 bases from V and 2 bases from J, with 22 bases in between. The germline CDR1 and CDR2 sequences are DFQATT and SNEGSKA (reference sequence). The CDR3 sequence is 16 residues long.

This clonotype was recorded a few times. The rearrangement joins TRBV27 to TRBJ2-7; 11 nucleotides match TRBD2. The CDR3 is made up of 16 amino acids. CDR1 is MNHEY, CDR2 SMNVEV, per germline (reference sequence). J lost 4 bases, V lost 5 bases, and 10 bases had no gene match. CDR3 DNA sequence: TGTGCCAGCAGTACCCGACTGGCTAGCGGGAGGTACGAGCAGTACTTC. It yields the protein CASSTRLASGRYEQYF.